These 7 T cell receptor beta chains were sequenced from one sample in a study of blood T cell repertoires in COVID-19. The repertoire was sequenced with immunoSEQ multiplex PCR; TCRdb's copy has only in-frame clones and lacks some. Among about 75,000 clones listed, roughly 90% were seen once. The sequenced sample was peripheral blood. The origin of the receptors is a human donor in a cohort sampled during active COVID-19.

This chain's CDR3 is CASSRDRQYYEQYF. The CDR3 bases are TGTGCCAGCAGCAGGGACAGACAGTACTACGAGCAGTACTTC. The chain carries TRBV7-8 and TRBJ2-7; 7 nucleotides agree with TRBD1. This CDR3 is built from 14 residues. Per germline, CDR1 SGHVS and CDR2 FQNEAQ. With V trimmed by 5 bases and J by 3 bases, 7 bases remained unmatched.

The chain has TRBV5-1 and TRBJ1-1; 7 nucleotides agree with TRBD1. The CDR3 is 16 amino acids. The J segment lost 1 base and the V segment lost 0 bases, leaving 6 bases of the junction unmatched. Germline CDR1 reads SGHRS; CDR2 reads YFSETQ. CDR3 loop: CASSLEGRTGNTEAFF. DNA for the CDR3: TGCGCCAGCAGCTTGGAGGGCAGGACAGGGAACACTGAAGCTTTCTTT.

The chain carries TRBV6-2 or TRBV6-3 and TRBJ2-1, with 12 bases identical to TRBD2. The J segment lost 16 bases and the V segment lost 5 bases, leaving 6 bases of the junction unmatched. The germline gives CDR1 MNHEY, CDR2 SVGEGT. The CDR3 length is 12 residues. The CDR3 nucleotides read TGTGCCAGCAGTCAGCCTAGCGGGAGGGTCTTCTTC. Translating it yields CASSQPSGRVFF.

V and J are TRBV7-2 and TRBJ2-3; TRBD1 might be the D (5 bases). The V gene lost 1 base and the J gene lost 1 base, with 15 bases spanning the gap. The CDR3 length is 17 residues. The germline CDR1 and CDR2 sequences are SGHTA and FQGNSA. The CDR3 here is CASSLVGRLSGTDTQYF. The CDR3 DNA sequence: TGTGCCAGCAGCTTAGTGGGGCGCTTGAGTGGCACAGATACGCAGTATTTT.

This clone has ten or more counts. This chain links TRBV10-3 with TRBJ2-1, with 9 positions matching TRBD1. After removal of 6 bases from V and 8 bases from J, the junction contained 8 bases not matched to a gene. The CDR3 runs 14 residues. Germline V gene data show CDR1 as ENHRY and CDR2 as SYGVKD. The CDR3 loop is CAIRGDRDLDEQFF. The CDR3, as DNA: TGTGCCATCAGGGGGGACAGGGACCTCGATGAGCAGTTCTTC.

The chain links TRBV5-8 to TRBJ2-1, with D possibly matching TRBD1 (5 bases). The CDR3 has 12 residues. Trimming removed 4 bases from V and 5 bases from J, with 7 bases in between. Germline V gene data show CDR1 as SGHTS and CDR2 as YDEGEE. DNA for the CDR3: TGTGCCAGCAGCCTAGGGGACAATGAGCAGTTCTTC. It specifies CASSLGDNEQFF.

This clone was seen just once. The gene calls are TRBV29-1 and TRBJ1-2, with 8 positions matching TRBD1. Unmatched junction bases numbered 12, after V lost 5 bases and J lost 1 base. From germline, CDR1 is SQVTM and CDR2 ANQGSEA. This CDR3 is 16 amino acids long. CDR3 nucleotides: TGCAGCGTTCTAGGACAGGGCCCCACCCTTAACTATGGCTACACCTTC. Its translation: CSVLGQGPTLNYGYTF.